This record concerns one T cell receptor beta chain sequence. Original handling: Amplification of reference gene primers was used by the study to estimate nucleated cell counts. Repertoires were generated with immunoSEQ multiplex PCR, while TCRdb's copy carries only in-frame clones and drops some. V and J calls and clone size come straight from that table; D and trimming were deduced from the DNA. The sample holds about 82,000 clones; about 82% are singletons and the top ten take 15% to 20%. Germline CDR1 and CDR2: MNHEY and SVGAGI. The CDR3 totals 15 residues. V trimming: 5 bases; J trimming: 3 bases; junction bases outside the gene matches: 9. This specimen belongs to a study of blood T cell repertoires in COVID-19. Study in general: Some COVID-19 samples were acute and others convalescent; all came from the United States, Italy and Spain. PBMCs, B-cell-depleted T cells, or T cells were the source of the cDNA or gDNA that made up the material.

This sequence joins TRBV6-5 and TRBJ1-2; 7 bases are a match to TRBD1. The clonotype was recovered from a man older than 75 with active or convalescent COVID-19. Sample: peripheral blood. CDR3 nucleotides: TGTGCCAGCAGTCCAAGACAGGGCTCTTACTATGGCTACACCTTC. It encodes CASSPRQGSYYGYTF.